One sample yielded the 26 T cell receptor beta chains listed below, sequenced in a study of T-cell memory formation after mild COVID-19. One entry per CDR3 protein, called by TCRdb with MiXCR from the 5' RACE reads. The sample contains around 120,000 distinct CDR3 sequences, about 15% of which appear only once. The sequenced sample consisted of PBMCs or a T cell subset sorted from them (not recorded which). The receptors originated from an adult woman who had mild COVID-19 (a few samples of this study predate the infection). Cell type and time point are not known.

This clonotype appeared many times. This sequence joins TRBV25-1 and TRBJ2-7, with 8 bases identical to TRBD2. CDR3 length: 13 residues. CDR1 is MGHDK and CDR2 is SYGVNS in the germline V gene. V gave up 7 bases and J gave up 2 bases; unmatched junction bases: 4. CDR3 coding DNA: TGTGCCAGCACCGGGAGGGAGGCCTACGAGCAGTACTTC. This translates into CASTGREAYEQYF.

This clonotype was seen a handful of times. V is TRBV2 and J is TRBJ2-7; TRBD2 matches at 8 bases. CDR1 and CDR2 (germline): SNHLY, FYNNEI. The J segment lost 7 bases and the V segment lost 6 bases, leaving 17 bases of the junction unmatched. This CDR3 is 16 amino acids long. CDR3 sequence reads: CASRERRGDQRGEQYF. The CDR3 DNA reads TGTGCCAGCAGAGAAAGAAGAGGGGACCAGCGGGGGGAGCAGTACTTC.

V and J are TRBV7-2 and TRBJ2-5; 10 bases are a match to TRBD1. Germline values: CDR1 SGHTA, CDR2 FQGNSA. The junction had 8 bases not matched to a gene; V was cut back by 5 bases and J by 5 bases. The CDR3 runs 15 residues. The CDR3 reads CASSVRQGAGETQYF. Written as DNA, the CDR3 is TGTGCCAGCAGCGTGAGACAGGGGGCGGGGGAGACCCAGTACTTC.

In this sample, this clonotype turned up many times. The rearrangement uses TRBV7-2 and TRBJ2-1; D may be TRBD2 (5 bases). Between the trimmed V and J ends, which lost 1 base and 3 bases, there was a span of 10 bases. The CDR3 is 15 amino acids. Germline CDR1 is SGHTA and CDR2 is FQGNSA. The CDR3 bases are TGTGCCAGCAGCTTAGGGACGGGATTCTACAATGAGCAGTTCTTC. Protein sequence: CASSLGTGFYNEQFF.

As for this clonotype: No conserved phenylalanine or tryptophan ends this CDR3, so it is likely a read error. The genes are TRBV7-9 and TRBJ2-3; D is ambiguous. CDR1 SEHNR and CDR2 FQNEAQ come from the germline V gene (reference sequence). Deletions cut 10 bases from V and 6 bases from J, with 23 bases between. The CDR3 covers 15 residues. CDR3 nucleotides: TGTGCCACCAACTTAAGTCCAGGTATTTCGGATACGCAGTATTTG. Protein: CATNLSPGISDTQYL.

The chain combines TRBV6-5 with TRBJ2-6, with D unresolved. The germline V and J ends were trimmed by 2 bases and 2 bases, with 4 bases remaining between them. Germline V lookup: CDR1 MNHEY, CDR2 SVGAGI. The CDR3 extends over 14 amino acids. The CDR3 DNA sequence: TGTGCCAGCAGTTACGCAGCTGGGGCCAACGTCCTGACTTTC. Encoded protein: CASSYAAGANVLTF.

With respect to this clonotype: An end of the junction differs from the germline gene, which may be a read error. V is TRBV29-1 and J is TRBJ2-5; D not resolved. The CDR3 is made up of 13 amino acids. Germline V gene lookup returns CDR1 SQVTM and CDR2 ANQGSEA. CDR3 DNA sequence: TGCAGCGTTGAATTAGGGAACCAGGAGACCCAGTACTTC. This gives the protein CSVELGNQETQYF. The full variable domain, in which reference TRBV29-1 and TRBJ2-5 provide the parts outside the CDR3, is SAVISQKPSRDICQRGTSLTIQCQVDSQVTMMFWYRQQPGQSLTLIATANQGSEATYESGFVIDKFPISRPNLTFSTLTVSNMSPEDSSIYLCSVELGNQETQYFGPGTRLLVL.

The V and J genes are TRBV4-2 and TRBJ2-7; no clear D. The CDR3 has 14 amino acids. V lost 4 bases to trimming and J lost 2 bases, with 12 bases between them. CDR1 and CDR2 (germline): LGHNA, YNFKEQ. The CDR3 DNA is TGTGCCAGCAGCCCCCCAGGCAGCACCTACGAGCAGTACTTC. Translated, it gives CASSPPGSTYEQYF.

This clonotype appeared a few times. CDR3 DNA sequence: TGTGCCAGCAGCCAAGTGACAGGGGGATATTCTGGGGCCAACGTCCTGACTTTC. Its protein product is CASSQVTGGYSGANVLTF. The rearrangement links TRBV4-2 to TRBJ2-6, with 9 bases fitting TRBD1. J was trimmed by 1 base and V by 1 base; bases with no gene match: 5. The CDR3 runs to 18 residues. Germline V gene sequence: CDR1 LGHNA, CDR2 YNFKEQ.

V is TRBV20-1 and J is TRBJ2-7, with D unclear. The germline V and J ends were trimmed by 3 bases and 0 bases, with 12 bases remaining between them. CDR1 and CDR2 (germline): DFQATT, SNEGSKA (reference sequence). The CDR3 consists of 14 residues. CDR3 residues: CSASLPEISYEQYF. The DNA for the CDR3 is TGCAGTGCTAGTTTACCGGAAATCTCCTACGAGCAGTACTTC.

The table lists this clonotype with many counts. CDR3 in DNA: TGTGCCAGCAGCCCGAGTTACATTCAGTACTTC. Translated, it gives CASSPSYIQYF. The chain combines TRBV7-2 with TRBJ2-4, with unresolved D. The V and J ends lost 5 bases and 8 bases respectively, with 7 bases between them. The CDR3 loop spans 11 amino acids. Germline CDR1 SGHTA, CDR2 FQGNSA.

Only a few counts were recorded for this clonotype. The V and J genes are TRBV4-1 and TRBJ2-1, with 11 positions matching TRBD2. CDR1 MGHRA and CDR2 YSYEKL come from the germline V gene. Germline trimming cut 2 bases from V and 8 bases from J; bases unmatched to any gene: 20. The CDR3 covers 20 residues. The CDR3 region is CASSQLPRAKTSGALHEQFF. As DNA, the CDR3 is TGCGCCAGCAGCCAACTACCCCGAGCGAAGACTAGCGGGGCGTTGCATGAGCAGTTCTTC.

CDR3 loop: CASSSWFRADTQYF. The CDR3 bases are TGTGCCAGCAGTTCGTGGTTCAGGGCAGATACGCAGTATTTT. The V gene is TRBV21-1, the J gene TRBJ2-3; the D call of TRBD1 is as the table states it, not checked on the DNA. TRBV21-1 is shown as a pseudogene. The CDR3 sequence is 14 residues long.

V usage is TRBV7-3 and J usage is TRBJ2-3; 9 nucleotides match TRBD2. With V trimmed by 0 bases and J by 4 bases, 8 bases remained unmatched. CDR1 SGHTA and CDR2 FQGTGA come from the germline V gene. CDR3 length equals 17 residues. As DNA, the CDR3 is TGTGCCAGCAGCTTAACGTTGGCGGGAGGGCCCGCAGATACGCAGTATTTT. As protein: CASSLTLAGGPADTQYF.

This clonotype was picked up a small number of times. V usage is TRBV7-8 and J usage is TRBJ2-3; possibly TRBD1 for D (6 bases). The V gene's germline CDR1 is SGHVS and CDR2 FQNEAQ. The length of the CDR3 is 16 residues. V gave up 0 bases and J gave up 2 bases, with 12 bases separating them. CDR3 loop: CASSLALGQNTDTQYF. DNA of the CDR3: TGTGCCAGCAGCTTAGCGCTAGGACAGAACACAGATACGCAGTATTTT. Looking up the rest from reference TRBV7-8 and TRBJ2-3 gives the full variable domain: GAGVSQSPRYKVAKRGQDVALRCDPISGHVSLFWYQQALGQGPEFLTYFQNEAQLDKSGLPSDRFFAERPEGSVSTLKIQRTQQEDSAVYLCASSLALGQNTDTQYFGPGTRLTVL.

This clonotype was seen only a few times. The rearrangement links TRBV2 to TRBJ1-1; D might be TRBD1 (5 bases). This CDR3 is built from 15 residues. Per germline, CDR1 SNHLY and CDR2 FYNNEI. Trimming left V 0 bases short and J 1 base short, with 9 bases between. The CDR3 nucleotides are TGTGCCAGCAGTGAAGCGCCGGGGACGAACACTGAAGCTTTCTTT. This sequence encodes CASSEAPGTNTEAFF.

Concerning this clonotype itself: A read error may account for a junction end that differs from germline. The chain employs TRBV7-7 and TRBJ2-1; 9 bases are shared with TRBD1. The CDR3 length is 16 residues. Germline V CDR1 and CDR2: SSHAT, FNYEAQ (reference sequence). In DNA, the CDR3 is TGTGCTAGCAGCTTAGAGAGGACAGGGGCCCCGGGGGAGCAGTTCTTC. Protein: CASSLERTGAPGEQFF.

This clonotype was recorded a few times. Sequence at one end of the junction differs from germline and may be a read error. V is TRBV29-1 and J is TRBJ2-7, with a weak D call TRBD1 (5 bases). This CDR3 has 13 amino acids. Germline V lookup: CDR1 SQVTM, CDR2 ANQGSEA. CDR3 sequence reads: CSVEGDSSYEQYF. The CDR3 DNA reads as TGCAGCGTCGAAGGCGACAGCTCCTACGAGCAGTACTTC.

This clonotype was observed a few times. This chain's CDR3 is CASSLAQENTEAFF. CDR3 in DNA: TGTGCCAGCAGTTTAGCGCAGGAGAACACTGAAGCTTTCTTT. This chain links TRBV12-3 or TRBV12-4 with TRBJ1-1; D uncertain. The CDR3 contains 14 residues. V lost 0 bases to trimming and J lost 1 base, with 6 bases between them.

In its sample, this clonotype was seen a few times. The rearrangement joins TRBV29-1 to TRBJ1-1, with a tentative D call TRBD1 (6 bases). This CDR3 comprises 11 residues. Trimming removed 7 bases from V and 4 bases from J, with 10 bases in between. Germline V CDR1 and CDR2: SQVTM, ANQGSEA. The CDR3 region is CSAEGGTEAFF. In DNA, the CDR3 is TGCAGCGCTGAGGGGGGCACTGAAGCTTTCTTT.

The rearrangement links TRBV15 to TRBJ2-7, with TRBD1 as a possible D gene (5 bases). CDR1 and CDR2 from the germline V gene are LNHNV and YYDKDF (reference sequence). V gave up 0 bases and J gave up 6 bases, with 18 bases separating them. This CDR3 contains 16 residues. The CDR3 region has the DNA TGTGCCACCAGCAGAGATGGGGCCTCTAGGGCCGGCGAGCAGTACTTC. It encodes CATSRDGASRAGEQYF.

This clonotype was observed a few times. This rearrangement joins TRBV5-1 to TRBJ2-3, with 10 positions matching TRBD2. The CDR3 covers 15 residues. Germline CDR1 reads SGHRS; CDR2 reads YFSETQ. J lost 6 bases, V lost 1 base, and 5 bases had no gene match. The CDR3 sequence is CASSLSSGRADTQYF. The DNA of the CDR3 is TGCGCCAGCAGCTTGAGCAGCGGGAGGGCCGATACGCAGTATTTT.

This clonotype was detected only a few times. The V gene is TRBV12-3 or TRBV12-4, the J gene TRBJ2-6; no clear D. The CDR3 totals 14 residues. Trimming removed 6 bases at V and 0 bases at J, with 6 bases between. The CDR3 DNA sequence: TGTGCCAGCAGCCAACACTCTGGGGCCAACGTCCTGACTTTC. This gives the protein CASSQHSGANVLTF.

The chain couples TRBV15 to TRBJ1-6; D is perhaps TRBD1 (5 bases). CDR3 size: 17 residues. Germline V lookup: CDR1 LNHNV, CDR2 YYDKDF (reference sequence). The V end was cut by 4 bases, the J end by 2 bases, with 15 bases between. The CDR3 loop is CATSTSRVLTYNSPLHF. In nucleotides, the CDR3 is TGTGCCACCAGCACTTCCAGGGTCCTCACCTATAATTCACCCCTCCACTTT.

This clonotype has a handful of counts. The chain employs TRBV2 and TRBJ1-1; possibly TRBD1 for D (6 bases). Germline CDR1 is SNHLY and CDR2 is FYNNEI. Trimming removed 6 bases from V and 5 bases from J, with 16 bases in between. The CDR3 totals 14 residues. The chain's CDR3 is CASRLQGLGTEAFF. CDR3 sequence (DNA): TGTGCCAGCAGGCTACAGGGTTTGGGGACTGAAGCTTTCTTT.

This clonotype was recorded a few times. The gene calls are TRBV5-1 and TRBJ2-5; no definite D call. V was trimmed by 0 bases and J by 1 base, leaving 10 bases between them. Germline V gene lookup returns CDR1 SGHRS and CDR2 YFSETQ. This CDR3 has 15 amino acids. CDR3 loop: CASSLVGTSQETQYF. The CDR3 DNA is TGCGCCAGCAGCTTGGTCGGCACTTCCCAAGAGACCCAGTACTTC.